Sequencing of this TCR beta chain was carried out in a study of beta chain features in type 1 diabetes. Purities in excess of 98% were seen in all sorted populations. Study-wide results and limits: All four CD4+ subsets of Type 1 diabetes patients contained TCRB CDR3s that were moderately but significantly shorter. Fewer insertions but more deletions were seen at VDJ junctions in type 1 diabetes patients.

This clone was observed a handful of times. Its antigen is as yet unknown. V dropped 7 bases and J dropped 0 bases, with 13 bases sitting between them. This CDR3 comprises 14 residues. Germline V lookup: CDR1 SGHAT, CDR2 FQNNGV. Investigators reverse transcribed all isolated RNA, so they sequenced expressed TCRB transcripts. Method: immunoSEQ multiplex PCR; TCRdb's copy keeps in-frame clones and lacks some. The repertoire holds under 900,000 clones, with roughly a sixth as singletons. This clonotype originated in a young woman in good health. Material for sequencing was naive CD4+ T cells from blood. V gene TRBV11-2 combines with J gene TRBJ2-7; maybe TRBD2 (5 bases). Written as DNA, the CDR3 is TGTGCCAGCAACCGGGGTACACACTCCTACGAGCAGTACTTC. It yields the protein CASNRGTHSYEQYF. Complete variable domain (other parts from reference TRBV11-2 and TRBJ2-7): EAGVAQSPRYKIIEKRQSVAFWCNPISGHATLYWYQQILGQGPKLLIQFQNNGVVDDSQLPKDRFSAERLKGVDSTLKIQPAKLEDSAVYLCASNRGTHSYEQYFGPGTRLTVT.